These 27 T cell receptor beta chains were all obtained from the same sample, sequenced in a study of blood T cell repertoires in COVID-19. TCRdb's copy holds only in-frame clones and misses some; the assay was immunoSEQ multiplex PCR. Of 100,000 to 150,000 clones listed, about four fifths are singletons. Sequenced: peripheral blood. These receptor sequences come from a woman aged 45-60 years with acute or convalescent COVID-19.

The chain has TRBV18 and TRBJ1-2, with 7 bases that match TRBD1. V lost 3 bases, J lost 3 bases, and 7 bases stayed unmatched. Germline loops: CDR1 KGHSH, CDR2 LQKENI. The CDR3 runs 15 residues. CDR3 protein: CASSPDRTGYYGYTF. The CDR3 DNA reads as TGTGCCAGCTCACCCGATCGGACAGGCTACTATGGCTACACCTTC.

This clone turned up a few times. The chain has TRBV10-1 and TRBJ2-7, with 9 bases lining up with TRBD1. Unmatched junction bases numbered 6, after V lost 6 bases and J lost 6 bases. Germline V gives CDR1 WNHNN, CDR2 SYGVQD (reference sequence). The CDR3 runs to 13 residues. The CDR3 loop reads CASSRTGVSEQYF. CDR3 sequence (DNA): TGCGCCAGCAGCCGGACAGGGGTAAGCGAGCAGTACTTC.

The chain is built from TRBV5-1 and TRBJ2-3; 8 bases align to TRBD1. The CDR3 runs 13 residues. Germline V gives CDR1 SGHRS, CDR2 YFSETQ. Trimming at V came to 7 bases and at J to 4 bases, leaving 5 bases not matched to a gene. CDR3 nucleotides: TGCGCCAGCCGCGGACAGGGAGCAGATACGCAGTATTTT. Translation: CASRGQGADTQYF. The full variable domain, its missing parts supplied by reference TRBV5-1 and TRBJ2-3, is KAGVTQTPRYLIKTRGQQVTLSCSPISGHRSVSWYQQTPGQGLQFLFEYFSETQRNKGNFPGRFSGRQFSNSRSEMNVSTLELGDSALYLCASRGQGADTQYFGPGTRLTVL.

The J gene is TRBJ2-7, the V gene TRBV7-6, with a weak D call TRBD1 (6 bases). With 1 base removed from V and 2 bases from J, the gap between germline ends came to 9 bases. Germline V gives CDR1 SGHVS, CDR2 FNYEAQ. The CDR3 is made up of 14 amino acids. Written as DNA, the CDR3 is TGTGCCAGCAGCTTAGTAGAGGGGGCCTACGAGCAGTACTTC. Residues: CASSLVEGAYEQYF. The full variable domain, with the rest looked up from reference TRBV7-6 and TRBJ2-7, is GAGVSQSPRYKVTKRGQDVALRCDPISGHVSLYWYRQALGQGPEFLTYFNYEAQQDKSGLPNDRFSAERPEGSISTLTIQRTEQRDSAMYRCASSLVEGAYEQYFGPGTRLTVT.

V is TRBV9 and J is TRBJ2-3; D ambiguous. The CDR3 runs 16 residues. Germline V CDR1 and CDR2: SGDLS, YYNGEE. V lost 0 bases, J lost 0 bases, and 11 bases lay in between. The CDR3, as DNA: TGTGCCAGCAGCGTAGCTCCGGGTTCTAGCACAGATACGCAGTATTTT. It specifies CASSVAPGSSTDTQYF.

V is TRBV27 and J is TRBJ1-2; D is undetermined. CDR1 is MNHEY, CDR2 SMNVEV, per germline (reference sequence). The V end lost 2 bases, the J end lost 8 bases, and 21 bases lay between the germline ends. This CDR3 region has 16 residues. CDR3 coding DNA: TGTGCCAGCAGTTTAACGCCCCGAACGGAGGGAGGCGGCTACACCTTC. Its translation: CASSLTPRTEGGGYTF.

This clone has just a few counts. The CDR3 nucleotides are TGTGCCACCAGCAGAAAGACACTCAGAAGCGGGTATGGCTACACCTTC. Amino acids: CATSRKTLRSGYGYTF. The chain recombines TRBV15 with TRBJ1-2; D is unclear. With 2 bases removed from V and 5 bases from J, the gap between germline ends came to 18 bases. Germline lookup yields CDR1 LNHNV and CDR2 YYDKDF (reference sequence). The CDR3 spans 16 residues.

This chain uses TRBV7-6 with TRBJ1-3, with 8 bases that match TRBD1. Germline CDR1 and CDR2: SGHVS and FNYEAQ. The CDR3 has 15 residues. V lost 5 bases and J lost 0; bases outside the gene matches: 3. Written as DNA, the CDR3 is TGTGCCAGCAGCCGCGGACAGGGCTCTGGAAACACCATATATTTT. Its translation is CASSRGQGSGNTIYF. The full variable domain, completed using reference TRBV7-6 and TRBJ1-3, is GAGVSQSPRYKVTKRGQDVALRCDPISGHVSLYWYRQALGQGPEFLTYFNYEAQQDKSGLPNDRFSAERPEGSISTLTIQRTEQRDSAMYRCASSRGQGSGNTIYFGEGSWLTVV.

J is TRBJ1-3 and V is TRBV6-6; TRBD1 aligns across 10 bases. In germline, CDR1 is MNHNY, CDR2 SVGAGI (reference sequence). The CDR3 totals 13 residues. The J segment lost 2 bases and the V segment lost 10 bases, leaving 2 bases of the junction unmatched. CDR3 sequence: CATGTGAGNTIYF. CDR3 sequence (DNA): TGTGCCACCGGGACAGGGGCTGGAAACACCATATATTTT.

J is TRBJ2-6 and V is TRBV19, with D possibly TRBD1 on 6 matching bases. Trimming pared 5 bases from V and 2 bases from J, leaving 13 bases between. CDR1 is LNHDA, CDR2 SQIVND, per germline (reference sequence). The CDR3 runs to 16 residues. CDR3 sequence reads: CASSQQGKAGANVLTF. DNA for the CDR3: TGTGCCAGTAGTCAACAGGGCAAGGCTGGGGCCAACGTCCTGACTTTC.

This chain links TRBV29-1 with TRBJ2-7, with TRBD1 matching 9 bases. The J segment lost 4 bases and the V segment lost 5 bases, leaving 6 bases of the junction unmatched. The CDR3 is made up of 13 amino acids. CDR1 is SQVTM and CDR2 is ANQGSEA in the germline V gene. This chain's CDR3 is CSVTGTGTYEQYF. The CDR3 bases are TGCAGCGTTACCGGGACAGGGACGTACGAGCAGTACTTC.

CDR3 loop: CASSTLAGGTDTQYF. CDR3 sequence (DNA): TGTGCCAGTAGTACACTAGCGGGGGGCACAGATACGCAGTATTTT. V usage is TRBV19 and J usage is TRBJ2-3; 11 positions match TRBD2. This CDR3 region has 15 residues. CDR1 LNHDA and CDR2 SQIVND come from the germline V gene (reference sequence). V was pared by 4 bases and J by 1 base, with 1 base of the junction left unmatched.

The chain employs TRBV30 and TRBJ1-5; 8 bases are shared with TRBD1. V gave up 1 base and J gave up 7 bases; unmatched junction bases: 6. The CDR3 covers 14 residues. Germline V gene lookup returns CDR1 GTSNPN and CDR2 SVGIG (reference sequence). The CDR3 sequence: CAWSAGTGQQPQHF. The DNA for the CDR3 is TGTGCCTGGAGTGCCGGGACAGGCCAACAGCCCCAGCATTTT.

J is TRBJ1-1 and V is TRBV18; maybe TRBD1 (6 bases). This CDR3 contains 15 residues. Germline values: CDR1 KGHSH, CDR2 LQKENI. V gave up 2 bases and J gave up 0 bases, with 10 bases separating them. CDR3 loop: CASSPGTSLNTEAFF. The CDR3 DNA follows: TGTGCCAGCTCACCAGGGACATCCCTGAACACTGAAGCTTTCTTT.

This chain links TRBV5-1 with TRBJ1-3, with 11 bases matching TRBD1. V shed 4 bases and J 7 bases; nucleotides not matched to a gene: 10. Germline V CDR1 and CDR2: SGHRS, YFSETQ. The CDR3 loop spans 16 amino acids. CDR3 amino acids: CASSKGQGESLNTIYF. DNA for the CDR3: TGCGCCAGCAGCAAGGGACAGGGGGAGTCTCTGAACACCATATATTTT.

In this sample, this clone turned up a few times. The V and J genes are TRBV6-5 and TRBJ1-1; D gene uncertain. Germline values: CDR1 MNHEY, CDR2 SVGAGI. The CDR3 extends over 14 amino acids. Deletions cut 3 bases from V and 7 bases from J, with 15 bases between. The CDR3: CASSYGLGRGEAFF. The DNA of the CDR3 is TGTGCCAGCAGTTATGGATTGGGTCGGGGTGAAGCTTTCTTT.

The V gene is TRBV10-3, the J gene TRBJ1-2; tentative D call: TRBD1 (5 bases). Germline values: CDR1 ENHRY, CDR2 SYGVKD. Trimming stripped 0 bases from V and 8 bases from J, with 16 bases between. This CDR3 is 15 amino acids long. DNA of the CDR3: TGTGCCATCAGTGAGTCGAACGCCGGGCAGGGAGGCTACACCTTC. Its protein product is CAISESNAGQGGYTF.

The rearrangement joins TRBV30 to TRBJ2-7; D unresolved. CDR1 is GTSNPN and CDR2 is SVGIG in the germline V gene (reference sequence). This CDR3 spans 12 amino acids. V lost 2 bases and J 5 bases, leaving 10 bases between the germline ends. In DNA, the CDR3 is TGTGCCTGGAGTCGCCTATTCCACGAGCAGTACTTC. This encodes CAWSRLFHEQYF.

J is TRBJ1-2 and V is TRBV27, with no clear D. Trimming took off 0 bases at V and 8 bases at J, with 13 bases between the two ends. The CDR3 runs to 14 residues. CDR1 is MNHEY, CDR2 SMNVEV, per germline (reference sequence). The CDR3 region has the DNA TGTGCCAGCAGTTTATCTTCAGGTCTTCGCGGCTACACCTTC. Encoded protein: CASSLSSGLRGYTF.

Notes on this clone: A read error may account for a junction end that differs from germline. The chain couples TRBV5-1 to TRBJ1-1; the D gene is possibly TRBD1 (6 bases). Looked up from germline, CDR1 is SGHRS and CDR2 is YFSETQ. This CDR3 has 13 amino acids. CDR3 nucleotide sequence: TGCGCCATCAGCTGGACAGAAAACACTGAAGCTTTCTTT. Encoded protein: CAISWTENTEAFF.

The chain joins TRBV6-5 to TRBJ1-3, with a possible D match to TRBD1 (6 bases). V was trimmed by 4 bases and J by 0 bases, leaving 13 bases between them. The CDR3 runs to 16 residues. CDR1 and CDR2 (germline): MNHEY, SVGAGI. The CDR3 reads CASSLQGASSGNTIYF. Here the CDR3 DNA reads TGTGCCAGCAGTTTACAGGGCGCCTCCTCTGGAAACACCATATATTTT.

This sequence joins TRBV7-9 and TRBJ1-5; 10 nucleotides agree with TRBD1. The V and J ends lost 5 bases and 11 bases, in that order; junction bases with no gene match: 18. The CDR3 runs 17 residues. Germline V gives CDR1 SEHNR, CDR2 FQNEAQ (reference sequence). The CDR3 DNA follows: TGTGCCAGCAGCCGATCACCCGGGGGGACAGGGGAAGGGTCCCAGCATTTT. It yields the protein CASSRSPGGTGEGSQHF.

The J gene is TRBJ1-5, the V gene TRBV5-1; D might be TRBD1 (5 bases). Germline V gene lookup returns CDR1 SGHRS and CDR2 YFSETQ. V lost 0 bases and J 3 bases, leaving 13 bases between the germline ends. The CDR3 extends over 16 amino acids. The DNA for the CDR3 is TGCGCCAGCAGCTTGGGGGTTCAGGGCTCCAATCAGCCCCAGCATTTT. It yields the protein CASSLGVQGSNQPQHF.

The gene calls are TRBV15 and TRBJ1-6; TRBD1 is a possible D gene (5 bases). Trimming took 1 base from V and 11 from J, leaving 15 bases between them. The CDR3 is made up of 15 amino acids. CDR1 and CDR2 (germline): LNHNV, YYDKDF (reference sequence). CDR3 nucleotide sequence: TGTGCCACCAGCAGAGCGGGGACGGGAGGGCCACCCCTCCACTTT. Its translation is CATSRAGTGGPPLHF.

The rearrangement uses TRBV10-3 and TRBJ2-3, with 9 nucleotides matching TRBD1. The CDR3 covers 15 residues. J was trimmed by 0 bases and V by 5 bases; bases with no gene match: 3. Per the germline V gene, CDR1 is ENHRY and CDR2 is SYGVKD. This CDR3 is CAISTGTGSTDTQYF. The CDR3, as DNA: TGTGCCATCAGTACCGGGACAGGGAGCACAGATACGCAGTATTTT.

V gene TRBV27 combines with J gene TRBJ2-1, with a possible D match to TRBD1 (6 bases). The germline V and J ends were trimmed by 1 base and 1 base, with 8 bases remaining between them. This CDR3 is built from 15 residues. Germline V gene data show CDR1 as MNHEY and CDR2 as SMNVEV (reference sequence). CDR3 coding DNA: TGTGCCAGCAGTTTATACAGGGAGTCCTACAATGAGCAGTTCTTC. Encoded protein: CASSLYRESYNEQFF.

Comment on this clone: Other DNA sequences in the sample encode the same CDR3. This sequence joins TRBV14 and TRBJ1-6; D uncertain. Germline CDR1 reads SGHDN; CDR2 reads FVKESK. This CDR3 region has 13 residues. V was shortened by 5 bases and J by 6 bases, with 8 bases between the two germline ends. The CDR3 DNA is TGTGCCAGCAGCAGGACTGGTAATTCACCCCTCCACTTT. Its protein is CASSRTGNSPLHF.